A selection of T cell receptor beta chains follows, all from one sample in a study of T-cell memory formation after mild COVID-19. TCRdb called the 5' RACE reads again in MiXCR, with one record for every CDR3 protein. The table has 250,000 to 300,000 distinct CDR3 sequences, roughly 18% seen once. The source material was PBMCs or a T cell subset sorted from them (not recorded which). The source of these receptors is a man aged 18 to 29 who had mild COVID-19 (a few samples of this study predate the infection). Cell type and time point are not known. Both conserved end residues are part of each CDR3. Fields, in order: clone size, J gene, V gene, D gene, CDR3 DNA, CDR3 protein. D genes are given only for firm matches. Size tells how often a clone was seen (once, few, many) or the class of an expanded clone, and some rows leave it out.

>NA|TRBJ1-5|TRBV6-2/TRBV6-3|TRBD1
TGTGCCAGCAGTAAACCACAGGGGCGGATGAGGAGCAATCAGCCCCAGCATTTT
CASSKPQGRMRSNQPQHF
>NA|TRBJ2-5|TRBV7-2|NA
TGTGCCAGCAGGGGACCTATCCAAGAGACCCAGTACTTC
CASRGPIQETQYF
>few|TRBJ2-7|TRBV5-6|NA
TGTGCCAGCAGCTACATAAACCGGGACGGATCCTACGAGCAGTACTTC
CASSYINRDGSYEQYF
>NA|TRBJ1-1|TRBV6-5|TRBD1
TGTGCCAGCAGTTATAGCAGGGGGGCAGTTCGGGGAGCTTTCTTT
CASSYSRGAVRGAFF
>NA|TRBJ1-4|TRBV14|NA
TGTGCCAGCAGCCGAAAAGGAAGCACTAATGAAAAACTGTTTTTT
CASSRKGSTNEKLFF
>NA|TRBJ1-5|TRBV6-1|TRBD1
TGTGCCAGCAGACGACAGGGGCTGGGCAATCAGCCCCAGCATTTT
CASRRQGLGNQPQHF
>few|TRBJ1-4|TRBV10-3|NA
TGTGCCATCAGTGAGGGACGAGGGGATGAAAAACTGTTTTTT
CAISEGRGDEKLFF
>few|TRBJ1-5|TRBV12-3/TRBV12-4|NA
TGTGCCAGCAGTCTAACGGTGGGCTTCCCAGTAGGTCAGCCCCAGCATTTT
CASSLTVGFPVGQPQHF
>few|TRBJ1-1|TRBV5-1|NA
TGCGCCAGCGGCTCCGGGGGGTACACTGAAGCTTTCTTT
CASGSGGYTEAFF
>few|TRBJ2-1|TRBV5-1|NA
TGCGCCAGCAGCTTGGGCGGACTACCTTTGGATGAGCAGTTCTTC
CASSLGGLPLDEQFF
>NA|TRBJ2-5|TRBV7-9|NA
TGTGCCAGTCTATTCCAAGAGACCCAGTACTTC
CASLFQETQYF
>few|TRBJ2-7|TRBV6-5|TRBD2
TGTGCCAGCAGTTACTCGAGCGGGGGAGACTTTCCCTACGAGCAGTACTTC
CASSYSSGGDFPYEQYF
>once|TRBJ1-6|TRBV3-1|TRBD1
TGTGCCAGCAGCCGTACAGGGGCGCAGCCCCTCCACTTT
CASSRTGAQPLHF
>few|TRBJ2-6|TRBV5-1|NA
TGCGCCAGCAGCTCGAACAGGGCTGGGGCCAACGTCCTGACTTTC
CASSSNRAGANVLTF
>NA|TRBJ2-5|TRBV18|NA
TGTGCCAGCTCACCACGGGACCGAGAGACCCAGTACTTC
CASSPRDRETQYF
>few|TRBJ2-7|TRBV18|NA
TGTGCCAGCTCTCAAGAATCCTACGAGCAGTACTTC
CASSQESYEQYF
>once|TRBJ2-1|TRBV30|NA
TGTGCCTGGAGTGTAGCCCACGGTGGAAATGAGCAGTTCTTC
CAWSVAHGGNEQFF
>NA|TRBJ1-2|TRBV7-9|NA
TGTGCCAGCAGCTTTCAGGGAGCTAACTATGGCTACACCTTC
CASSFQGANYGYTF
>NA|TRBJ2-5|TRBV7-9|NA
TGTGCCAGCACCTCTCGACTAGTCCAAGAGACCCAGTACTTC
CASTSRLVQETQYF
>NA|TRBJ2-5|TRBV12-3/TRBV12-4|NA
TGTGCCAGCAACAGTCGTGGCTTACAAGAGACCCAGTACTTC
CASNSRGLQETQYF
>few|TRBJ2-3|TRBV5-1|NA
TGCGCCAGCAGCTTGGTCGGGGATTTGGCAGATACGCAGTATTTT
CASSLVGDLADTQYF
>few|TRBJ2-4|TRBV18|NA
TGTGCCAGCTCACCATGGACGGTAGCCAAAAACATTCAGTACTTC
CASSPWTVAKNIQYF
>NA|TRBJ2-1|TRBV5-1|TRBD1
TGCGCCAGCAGCTTGGTAATCGGACAGGGGGACCATGAGCAGTTCTTC
CASSLVIGQGDHEQFF
>NA|TRBJ1-3|TRBV25-1|NA
TGTGCCAGCAGTGAATCTGGCAGGGGTTTTGGAAACACCATATATTTT
CASSESGRGFGNTIYF
>many|TRBJ2-7|TRBV2|NA
TGTGCCAGCAGTGACCACAGGGAGGTCCAGTACTTC
CASSDHREVQYF
>NA|TRBJ2-3|TRBV29-1|TRBD2
TGCAGCGTTGGGACTAGCGGGCCCACAGATACGCAGTATTTT
CSVGTSGPTDTQYF
>NA|TRBJ2-7|TRBV3-1|NA
TGTGCCAGCAGTCCTCTTCGGGGACTGAACTACGAGCAGTACTTC
CASSPLRGLNYEQYF
>few|TRBJ2-7|TRBV20-1|NA
TGCAGTGCTAGATCCAGGGGCCACTCCTACGAGCAGTACTTC
CSARSRGHSYEQYF
>NA|TRBJ2-5|TRBV4-1|TRBD2
TGCGCCAGCAGCCAAGGGGGACTAGCGGGGGCCCAAGAGACCCAGTACTTC
CASSQGGLAGAQETQYF
>many|TRBJ1-2|TRBV5-6|NA
TGTGCCAGCATCAACCAAAAGAGAGGGCGTGGGTTCTATGGCTACACCTTC
CASINQKRGRGFYGYTF
>few|TRBJ2-3|TRBV5-5|TRBD2
TGTGCCAGCAAGGTGGGCCCGGGGGGTAGCGCAGATACGCAGTATTTT
CASKVGPGGSADTQYF
>NA|TRBJ2-3|TRBV6-5|NA
TGTGCCAGCAGTACCCTGTGGGGAGATACGCAGTATTTT
CASSTLWGDTQYF
>few|TRBJ1-4|TRBV5-1|TRBD1
TGCGCCAGCAGCATGGGACAGACTAATGAAAAACTGTTTTTT
CASSMGQTNEKLFF
>NA|TRBJ2-7|TRBV7-2|TRBD1
TGTGCCAGCAGCTTAAACAGGGGTACCTACGAGCAGTACTTC
CASSLNRGTYEQYF
>once|TRBJ1-2|TRBV6-6|NA
TGTGCCAGCAGCCCTCGAGGGATGGATGGCTACACCTTC
CASSPRGMDGYTF
>NA|TRBJ2-3|TRBV10-3|TRBD2
TGTGCCATCAGTGCTTGGATAGCGGGGGCCTCTAGCACAGATACGCAGTATTTT
CAISAWIAGASSTDTQYF
>NA|TRBJ2-1|TRBV7-2|NA
TGTGCCAGCAACCTCGGACAGTACAATGAGCAGTTCTTC
CASNLGQYNEQFF
>few|TRBJ2-5|TRBV10-3|TRBD2
TGTGCCATCAGTGAGCCAGCGGGGGGGCCTATGGAGACCCAGTACTTC
CAISEPAGGPMETQYF
>NA|TRBJ2-7|TRBV11-2|NA
TGTGCCAGCAGCTTAAATCGAGGGGACTTTCCCTACGAGCAGTACTTC
CASSLNRGDFPYEQYF
>NA|TRBJ2-1|TRBV2|NA
TGTGCCAGCCGACCGGGACTCGAGCAGCCTGAGCAGTTCTTC
CASRPGLEQPEQFF